Listed below are T cell receptor beta chains from one sample, sequenced in a study of T-cell reconstitution after alpha-beta-depleted transplantation in children. One entry per CDR3 protein, called by TCRdb with MiXCR from the PCR reads. The data hold about 980,000 distinct CDR3 sequences, with roughly 31% observed a single time. Material: PBMCs, mostly from graft donor cells, obtained 360 days after TCRalphabeta/CD19-depleted stem cell transplant. The source of these receptors is a boy under two years old who had a stem cell transplant for SCID, so the T cells may come from the graft donor. Each CDR3 is given with its conserved first and last residue. D genes are given only for firm matches. Size is omitted from some rows. Given values are once, few, many or a class for expanded clones.

>TRBJ1-2|TRBV4-2|-|once
CARGPGLRAYGYTF
TGTGCCAGGGGCCCCGGGCTCCGCGCCTATGGCTACACCTTC
>TRBJ2-7|TRBV20-1|-|-
CSARAAVGGEQYF
TGCAGTGCTAGAGCCGCCGTGGGGGGCGAGCAGTACTTC
>TRBJ2-1|TRBV5-1|TRBD2|many
CASSLRSSGVYNEQFF
TGCGCCAGCAGCTTGAGGTCTAGCGGGGTATACAATGAGCAGTTCTTC
>TRBJ1-6|TRBV7-2|TRBD1|many
CASSLVTGLGSPLHF
TGTGCCAGCAGCTTAGTGACAGGGCTAGGGTCACCCCTCCACTTT
>TRBJ1-1|TRBV20-1|-|few
CSARDIPANTEAFF
TGCAGTGCTAGAGATATCCCGGCGAACACTGAAGCTTTCTTT
>TRBJ2-7|TRBV30|-|-
CAWQSPYSYEQYF
TGTGCCTGGCAAAGCCCCTACTCCTACGAGCAGTACTTC
>TRBJ2-4|TRBV4-1|-|-
CASSQEVPPLKRDIQYF
TGCGCCAGCAGCCAAGAGGTCCCTCCGCTGAAGAGGGACATTCAGTACTTC
>TRBJ2-2|TRBV5-1|-|many
CASSPFYGTGELFF
TGCGCCAGCAGCCCGTTCTACGGCACCGGGGAGCTGTTTTTT
>TRBJ2-7|TRBV6-2/TRBV6-3|-|few
CASSFDSPYEQYF
TGTGCCAGCAGTTTCGACAGTCCCTACGAGCAGTACTTC
>TRBJ2-1|TRBV6-5|-|few
CASSLGRSNEQFF
TGTGCCAGCAGCCTGGGACGGAGCAATGAGCAGTTCTTC
>TRBJ1-2|TRBV6-1|-|few
CASLPGLTSVGYTF
TGTGCCAGCCTACCGGGACTGACTTCCGTTGGCTACACCTTC
>TRBJ1-2|TRBV20-1|-|few
CSAGGNYGYTF
TGCAGTGCGGGGGGGAACTATGGCTACACCTTC
>TRBJ2-1|TRBV20-1|-|-
CSAFDTYRYNEQFF
TGCAGTGCTTTCGACACCTACCGCTACAATGAGCAGTTCTTC
>TRBJ2-1|TRBV15|-|-
CATSRDPDSYYNEQFF
TGTGCCACCAGCAGAGATCCCGACAGTTACTACAATGAGCAGTTCTTC